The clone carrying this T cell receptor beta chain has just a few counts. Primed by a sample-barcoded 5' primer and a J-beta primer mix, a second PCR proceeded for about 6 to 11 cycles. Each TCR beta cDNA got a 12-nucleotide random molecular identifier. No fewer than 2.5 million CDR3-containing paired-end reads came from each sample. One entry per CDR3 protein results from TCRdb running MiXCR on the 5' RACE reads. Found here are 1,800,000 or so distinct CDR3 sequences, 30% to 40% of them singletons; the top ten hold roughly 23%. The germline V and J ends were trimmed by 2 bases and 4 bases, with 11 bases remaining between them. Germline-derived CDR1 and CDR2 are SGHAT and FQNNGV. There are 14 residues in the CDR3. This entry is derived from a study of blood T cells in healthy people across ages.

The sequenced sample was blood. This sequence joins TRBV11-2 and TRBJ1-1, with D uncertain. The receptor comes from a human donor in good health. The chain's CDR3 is CASSLLLRVTEAFF. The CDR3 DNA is TGTGCCAGCAGCTTATTATTAAGGGTCACTGAAGCTTTCTTT.